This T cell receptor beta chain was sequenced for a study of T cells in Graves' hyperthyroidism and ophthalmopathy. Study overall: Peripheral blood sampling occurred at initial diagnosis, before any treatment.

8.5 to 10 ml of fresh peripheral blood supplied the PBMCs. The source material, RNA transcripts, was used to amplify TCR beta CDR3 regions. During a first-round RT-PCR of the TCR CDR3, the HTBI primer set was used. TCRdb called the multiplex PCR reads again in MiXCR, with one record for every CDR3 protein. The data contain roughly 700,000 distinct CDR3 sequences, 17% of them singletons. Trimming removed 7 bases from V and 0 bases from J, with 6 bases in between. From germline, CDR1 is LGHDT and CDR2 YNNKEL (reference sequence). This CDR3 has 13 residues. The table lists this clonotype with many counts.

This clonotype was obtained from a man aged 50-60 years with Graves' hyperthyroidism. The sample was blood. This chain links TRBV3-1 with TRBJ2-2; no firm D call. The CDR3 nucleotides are TGTGCCAGCAAACAGTCGAACACCGGGGAGCTGTTTTTT. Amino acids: CASKQSNTGELFF.